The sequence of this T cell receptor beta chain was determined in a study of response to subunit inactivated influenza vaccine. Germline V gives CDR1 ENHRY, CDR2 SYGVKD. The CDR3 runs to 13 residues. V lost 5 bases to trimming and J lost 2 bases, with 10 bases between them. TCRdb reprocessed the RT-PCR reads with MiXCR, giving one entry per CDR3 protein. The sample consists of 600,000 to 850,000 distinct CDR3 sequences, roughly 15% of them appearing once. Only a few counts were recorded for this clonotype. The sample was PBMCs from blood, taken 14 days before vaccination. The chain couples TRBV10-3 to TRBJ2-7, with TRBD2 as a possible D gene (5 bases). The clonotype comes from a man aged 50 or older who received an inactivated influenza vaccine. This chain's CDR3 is CAISKRPTYEQYF. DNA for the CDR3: TGTGCCATCAGTAAGCGGCCCACCTACGAGCAGTACTTC.